This passage covers 11 T cell receptor beta chains from one sample sequenced in a study of PD-1 blockade in classical Hodgkin lymphoma. TCRdb's copy holds only in-frame clones and misses some; the assay was immunoSEQ multiplex PCR. The sample shows more than 90,000 clones, about 77% of them seen only once. Time point here: cycle 4 day 1 (C4D1), after less than 7 weeks of nivolumab. No patient escaped relapse after autologous stem cell transplantation, and brentuximab vedotin exposure varied. Sample: peripheral blood mononuclear cells (PBMCs), taken before the fourth cycle of nivolumab. The receptors originated from a human donor with classical Hodgkin lymphoma.

Concerning this clone itself: The junction differs from germline at one of its ends, possibly a read error. The CDR3 DNA reads TGTGCTAGCAGCTTGAGACAGGGGGCGGGCCAAGAGACCCAGTACTTC. Encoded protein: CASSLRQGAGQETQYF. The gene calls are TRBV7-7 and TRBJ2-5; 10 bases are a match to TRBD1. This CDR3 has 16 residues. Germline CDR1 SSHAT, CDR2 FNYEAQ (reference sequence).

The V and J genes are TRBV19 and TRBJ2-5; 10 positions agree with TRBD2. The CDR3 is 14 amino acids. The V gene end was trimmed by 7 bases and the J gene end by 8 bases; junction bases not matched to a gene: 10. CDR1 and CDR2 (germline): LNHDA, SQIVND (reference sequence). CDR3 loop: CASTPSGRSGTQYF. CDR3 DNA sequence: TGTGCCAGTACCCCTAGCGGGAGATCGGGAACCCAGTACTTC.

The chain uses TRBV6-5 and TRBJ2-7; D gene ambiguous. This CDR3 spans 13 amino acids. Germline V gives CDR1 MNHEY, CDR2 SVGAGI. Trimming stripped 1 base from V and 6 bases from J, with 10 bases between. CDR3: CASSYFGAFEQYF. CDR3 sequence (DNA): TGTGCCAGCAGTTACTTCGGAGCGTTCGAGCAGTACTTC.

In its sample, this clone was seen once. The chain combines TRBV7-2 with TRBJ2-3; 9 bases are shared with TRBD2. Germline assignment: CDR1 SGHTA and CDR2 FQGNSA. The CDR3 is 16 residues long. Trimming at V came to 1 base and at J to 5 bases, leaving 7 bases not matched to a gene. The CDR3, as DNA: TGTGCCAGCAGCTTAGTATCAGCGGGGGGAGGAGATACGCAGTATTTT. Translated: CASSLVSAGGGDTQYF.

V and J are TRBV18 and TRBJ2-3, with TRBD1 matching 8 bases. The germline V gene encodes CDR1 KGHSH and CDR2 LQKENI. The V segment lost 3 bases and the J segment 1 base; nucleotides outside the gene matches: 3. This CDR3 has 15 amino acids. The CDR3 region has the DNA TGTGCCAGCTCACCCGGACAGGGCGGCACAGATACGCAGTATTTT. This codes for CASSPGQGGTDTQYF.

The chain combines TRBV5-1 with TRBJ2-7; 8 bases are a match to TRBD1. The CDR3 sequence is 15 residues long. Germline assignment: CDR1 SGHRS and CDR2 YFSETQ. After removal of 1 base from V and 6 bases from J, the junction contained 9 bases not matched to a gene. CDR3: CASSLRRTGFGEQYF. The CDR3 DNA is TGCGCCAGCAGCTTGCGGCGGACAGGGTTCGGCGAGCAGTACTTC.

This chain uses TRBV23-1 with TRBJ1-2, with 8 bases aligning to TRBD1. TRBV23-1 is an ORF, with its function uncertain. There are 19 residues in the CDR3. The trim removed 0 bases at V and 2 bases at J, leaving 14 bases unmatched. CDR3 sequence: CASSQSLPPLDRVNYGYTF. The CDR3 DNA sequence: TGCGCCAGCAGTCAATCTTTACCGCCATTGGACAGGGTAAACTATGGCTACACCTTC.

The gene calls are TRBV27 and TRBJ2-5, with D hard to call. V was clipped by 2 bases and J by 1 base, with 20 bases between them. The length of the CDR3 is 18 residues. Germline loops: CDR1 MNHEY, CDR2 SMNVEV (reference sequence). The CDR3 nucleotides read TGTGCCAGCAGTTTAAACCCCCGAGGACCCAGCACCCAAGAGACCCAGTACTTC. It encodes CASSLNPRGPSTQETQYF.

In its sample, this clone was seen once. The V call is TRBV5-4, the J call TRBJ2-6; possible D gene TRBD2, 5 bases. The CDR3 covers 15 residues. V lost 4 bases, J lost 2 bases, and 10 bases lay in between. Germline V gene lookup returns CDR1 SGHNT and CDR2 YYREEE (reference sequence). The CDR3, as DNA: TGTGCCAGCAGCCACGAGGGAGCTGGGGCCAACGTCCTGACTTTC. It specifies CASSHEGAGANVLTF.

V usage is TRBV15 and J usage is TRBJ2-3, with D perhaps matching TRBD2 (5 bases). Germline V gene lookup returns CDR1 LNHNV and CDR2 YYDKDF (reference sequence). Trimming shortened V by 1 base and J by 2 bases, and 13 bases separated the two germline ends. The CDR3 is 16 amino acids. Written as DNA, the CDR3 is TGTGCCACCAGCAGAGTTGGTGGGAGCCCCACAGATACGCAGTATTTT. The encoded protein is CATSRVGGSPTDTQYF.

The V call is TRBV30, the J call TRBJ2-5; 13 nucleotides agree with TRBD2. The CDR3 runs to 17 residues. V shed 0 bases, J shed 0 bases, and the junction held 4 bases outside the gene matches. The germline CDR1 and CDR2 sequences are GTSNPN and SVGIG (reference sequence). The DNA for the CDR3 is TGTGCCTGGAGTGTACTAGCGGGAGGGATGTACCAAGAGACCCAGTACTTC. Protein product: CAWSVLAGGMYQETQYF.